This TCR beta chain comes out of a study of cytomegalovirus exposure and HLA in healthy donors. Study-wide points: Near-uniform donor sequencing depth was presumed by presence/absence analyses.

CDR1 and CDR2 from the germline V gene are SNHLY and FYNNEI. V was pared by 4 bases and J by 7 bases, with 8 bases between. This CDR3 contains 13 residues. A note on this clone: No antigen is known for it.

60 Vbeta and 13 Jbeta primers were used in PCR. The data were produced by immunoSEQ multiplex PCR, yet TCRdb's version contains in-frame clones alone and is incomplete. The data contain 140,000 to 150,000 clones, roughly 74% of them singletons. The sequencing input was PBMCs. This chain links TRBV2 with TRBJ1-6; D unclear. The clonotype originates from a woman under 30 in good health and CMV-seropositive. The CDR3, as DNA: TGTGCCAGCAGTGCAGGACTAAATTCACCCCTCCACTTT. It is translated as CASSAGLNSPLHF.